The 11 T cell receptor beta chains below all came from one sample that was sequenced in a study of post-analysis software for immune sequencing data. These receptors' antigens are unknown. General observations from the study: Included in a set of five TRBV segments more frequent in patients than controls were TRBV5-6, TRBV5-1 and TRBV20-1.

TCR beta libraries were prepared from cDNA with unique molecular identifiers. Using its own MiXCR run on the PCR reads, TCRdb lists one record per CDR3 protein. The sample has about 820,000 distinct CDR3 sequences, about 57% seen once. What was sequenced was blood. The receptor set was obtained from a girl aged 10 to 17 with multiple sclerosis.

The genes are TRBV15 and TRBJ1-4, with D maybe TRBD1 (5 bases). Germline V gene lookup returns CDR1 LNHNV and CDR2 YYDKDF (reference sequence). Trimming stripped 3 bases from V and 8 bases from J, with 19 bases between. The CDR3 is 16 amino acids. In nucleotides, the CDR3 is TGTGCCACCAGCAGTCTCTCGGACAACGTGGAGGAAAAACTGTTTTTT. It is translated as CATSSLSDNVEEKLFF.

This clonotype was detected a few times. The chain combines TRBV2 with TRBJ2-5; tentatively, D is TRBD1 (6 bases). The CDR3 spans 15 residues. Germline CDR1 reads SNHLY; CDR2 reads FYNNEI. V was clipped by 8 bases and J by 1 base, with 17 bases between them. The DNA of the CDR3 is TGTGCCAGCCACCACGGACAGACAGGCCAAGAGACCCAGTACTTC. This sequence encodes CASHHGQTGQETQYF.

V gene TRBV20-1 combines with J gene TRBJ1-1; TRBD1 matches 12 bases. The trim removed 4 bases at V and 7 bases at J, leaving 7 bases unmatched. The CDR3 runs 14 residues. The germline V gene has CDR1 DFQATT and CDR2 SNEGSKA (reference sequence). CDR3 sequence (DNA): TGCAGTGCTACGGGGACAGGGGGCTTGTATGAAGCTTTCTTT. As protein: CSATGTGGLYEAFF.

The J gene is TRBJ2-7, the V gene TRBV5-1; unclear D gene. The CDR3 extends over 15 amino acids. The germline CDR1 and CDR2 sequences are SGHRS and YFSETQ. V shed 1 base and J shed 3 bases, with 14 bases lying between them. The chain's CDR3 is CASSLFRVEIYEQYF. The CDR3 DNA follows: TGCGCCAGCAGCTTGTTCCGGGTGGAAATCTACGAGCAGTACTTC.

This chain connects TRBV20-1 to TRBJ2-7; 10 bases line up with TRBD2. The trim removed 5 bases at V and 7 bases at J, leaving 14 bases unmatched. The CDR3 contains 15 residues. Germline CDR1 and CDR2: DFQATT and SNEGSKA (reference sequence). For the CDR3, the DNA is TGCAGTGCTTCCCGGGGGAGCGGGAGGGCCCATGAGCAGTACTTC. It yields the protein CSASRGSGRAHEQYF.

The CDR3 protein is CASSSGTSGLYEQYF. The CDR3 bases are TGTGCCAGCAGTTCCGGGACTAGCGGACTATACGAGCAGTACTTC. This rearrangement joins TRBV12-3 or TRBV12-4 to TRBJ2-4; 11 bases are shared with TRBD2. The DNA matches TRBJ2-7 better at its end, which makes the J call doubtful. This CDR3 has 15 residues.

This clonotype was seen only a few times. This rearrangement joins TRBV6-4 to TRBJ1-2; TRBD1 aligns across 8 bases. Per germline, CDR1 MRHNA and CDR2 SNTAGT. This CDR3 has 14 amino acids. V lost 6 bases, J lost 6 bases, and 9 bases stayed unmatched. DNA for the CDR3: TGTGCCAGCAGCCCTGGGACAGGACATGATGGCTACACCTTC. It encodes CASSPGTGHDGYTF.

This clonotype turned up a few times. CDR3 nucleotide sequence: TGTGCCAGCAGTTACTCTGGGACAGGGGGCTACTATGGCTACACCTTC. It yields the protein CASSYSGTGGYYGYTF. V gene TRBV6-5 combines with J gene TRBJ1-2, with TRBD1 identical over 12 bases. The J segment lost 3 bases and the V segment lost 0 bases, leaving 2 bases of the junction unmatched. Germline CDR1 is MNHEY and CDR2 is SVGAGI. The CDR3 is made up of 16 amino acids.

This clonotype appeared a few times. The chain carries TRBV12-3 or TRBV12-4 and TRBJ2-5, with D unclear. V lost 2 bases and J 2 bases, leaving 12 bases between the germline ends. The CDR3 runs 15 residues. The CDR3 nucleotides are TGTGCCAGCAGTTTAATTTCTCCCGGGCAAGAGACCCAGTACTTC. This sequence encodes CASSLISPGQETQYF.

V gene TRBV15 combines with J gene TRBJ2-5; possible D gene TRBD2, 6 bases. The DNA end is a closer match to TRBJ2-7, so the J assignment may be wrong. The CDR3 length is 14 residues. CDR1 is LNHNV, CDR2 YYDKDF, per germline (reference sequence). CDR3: CATSPSGPAYEQYF. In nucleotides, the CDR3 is TGTGCCACCAGCCCCAGCGGGCCAGCCTACGAGCAGTACTTC.

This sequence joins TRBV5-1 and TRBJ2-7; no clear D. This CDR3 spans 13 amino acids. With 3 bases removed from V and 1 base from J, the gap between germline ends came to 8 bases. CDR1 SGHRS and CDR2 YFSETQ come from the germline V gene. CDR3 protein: CASSSGESYEQYF. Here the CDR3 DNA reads TGCGCCAGCAGCTCGGGTGAATCCTACGAGCAGTACTTC.